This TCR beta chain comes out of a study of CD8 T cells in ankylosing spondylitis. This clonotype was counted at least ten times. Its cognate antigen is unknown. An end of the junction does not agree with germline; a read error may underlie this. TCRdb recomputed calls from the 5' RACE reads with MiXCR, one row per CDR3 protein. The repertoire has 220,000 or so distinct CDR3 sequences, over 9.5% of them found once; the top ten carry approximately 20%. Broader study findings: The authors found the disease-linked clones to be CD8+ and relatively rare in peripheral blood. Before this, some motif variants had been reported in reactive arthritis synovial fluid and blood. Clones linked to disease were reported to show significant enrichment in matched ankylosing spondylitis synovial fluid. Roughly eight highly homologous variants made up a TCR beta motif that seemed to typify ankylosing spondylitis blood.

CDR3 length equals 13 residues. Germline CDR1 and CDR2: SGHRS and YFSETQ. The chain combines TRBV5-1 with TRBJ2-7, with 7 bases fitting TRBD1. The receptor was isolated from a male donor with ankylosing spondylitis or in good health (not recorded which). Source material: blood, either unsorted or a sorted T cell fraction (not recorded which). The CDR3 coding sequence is TGTGCCAGCAGCTTGGGACAGTCCTACGAGCAGTACTTC. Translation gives CASSLGQSYEQYF.